The rows below give T cell receptor beta chains drawn from one sample of a study of control samples from healthy donors and cancer patients. Sequenced by immunoSEQ multiplex PCR; TCRdb stores in-frame clones only, minus some. Of about 80,000 clones in the sample, approximately 88% were seen once. Sample: blood. The receptors were sampled from a woman aged 55-70 years in good health. Both conserved end residues are part of each CDR3. Each record gives: clone size, D gene, V gene, CDR3 length, J gene, CDR3 DNA, CDR3 protein. A D gene is named only where the DNA matches it firmly. Only part of the rows carry a size: once, few, many, or a class if the clone is expanded.

NA	TRBD2	TRBV29-1	13	TRBJ2-5	TGCAGCCTGAGGGGAGGGTGGGAAGAGACCCAGTACTTC	CSLRGGWEETQYF
NA	TRBD2	TRBV11-2	12	TRBJ2-1	TGTGCCAGCAGTTTTCGGGGGGATGAGCAGTTCTTC	CASSFRGDEQFF
once	NA	TRBV5-4	15	TRBJ2-3	TGTGCCAGCAGCTCTACGGGGGACAGACGAGATACGCAGTATTTT	CASSSTGDRRDTQYF
NA	NA	TRBV3-1/TRBV3-2	13	TRBJ1-4	TGTGCCAGCAGCCAAGAGGGGGCGACGGGACTGTTTTTT	CASSQEGATGLFF
NA	NA	TRBV28	16	TRBJ1-4	TGTGCCAGCAGTTTTCTGGGGGAGGGCGTTAATGAAAAACTGTTTTTT	CASSFLGEGVNEKLFF
once	NA	TRBV28	13	TRBJ2-4	TGTGCCAGCTTGTCCCCTTCGAGGGACATTCAGTACTTC	CASLSPSRDIQYF
NA	TRBD1	TRBV7-8	17	TRBJ1-5	TGTGCCAGCAGCACCAGGACAGGGGGCAGAGGTATTCAGCCCCAGCATTTT	CASSTRTGGRGIQPQHF
once	TRBD2	TRBV5-1	13	TRBJ2-7	TGCGCCAGCAGTACGGGGGGGGGCTACGAGCAGTACTTC	CASSTGGGYEQYF
NA	NA	TRBV7-9	13	TRBJ1-1	TGTGCCAGCAGCTTCGAAGTGAGGACTGAAGCTTTCTTT	CASSFEVRTEAFF
NA	NA	TRBV18	13	TRBJ2-7	TGTGCCAGCTCTCTGCCCACTACCTACGAGCAGTACTTC	CASSLPTTYEQYF
NA	NA	TRBV12-3/TRBV12-4	13	TRBJ1-1	TGTGCCAGCAGCCCCACAGGGTCCACTGAAGCTTTCTTT	CASSPTGSTEAFF
once	NA	TRBV15	12	TRBJ1-5	TGTGCCACCAGTGATCACCGGCTGCCCCAGCATTTT	CATSDHRLPQHF
NA	NA	TRBV7-2	14	TRBJ1-3	TGTGCCAGCAGCTTAGGGCATTCTGGAAACACCATATATTTT	CASSLGHSGNTIYF
NA	NA	TRBV6-1	15	TRBJ2-1	TGTGCCAGCAGTGAACCACTCGGCGGGACCAATGAGCAGTTCTTC	CASSEPLGGTNEQFF
NA	NA	TRBV6-6	14	TRBJ2-2	TGTGCCAGCAGTTACTCCCAGAACACCGGGGAGCTGTTTTTT	CASSYSQNTGELFF
once	TRBD1	TRBV7-8	19	TRBJ2-3	TGTGCCAGCAGCTTAGCGTTAGGGACAGGGGCTTTCCGGGGAGATACGCAGTATTTT	CASSLALGTGAFRGDTQYF
NA	NA	TRBV27	15	TRBJ1-2	TGTGCCAGCAGGCAAATACAGGGATTAGTCTATGGCTACACCTTC	CASRQIQGLVYGYTF
NA	NA	TRBV7-2	14	TRBJ1-2	TGTGCCAGCAGGATCCACACAGGGAACTATGGCTACACCTTC	CASRIHTGNYGYTF
NA	NA	TRBV28	13	TRBJ1-2	TGTGCCAGCAGTTCCAGGATAAACTATGGCTACACCTTC	CASSSRINYGYTF
NA	NA	TRBV7-8	12	TRBJ1-2	TGTGCCAGCAGCTTGGGGACCTATGGCTACACCTTC	CASSLGTYGYTF
NA	NA	TRBV7-9	12	TRBJ2-2	TGTGCCGGCAACAGAGACACCGGGGAGCTGTTTTTT	CAGNRDTGELFF
once	NA	TRBV27	14	TRBJ2-2	TGTGCCAGCAGGGACTTACTGTCCACCGGGGAGCTGTTTTTT	CASRDLLSTGELFF
few	NA	TRBV10-3	13	TRBJ1-5	TGTGCCATCAGTGAGTCCCTGAGGCAGCCCCAGCATTTT	CAISESLRQPQHF
NA	NA	TRBV5-1	15	TRBJ2-7	TGCGCCAGCAGCTCGGGACCGAACTTCTCCTACGAGCAGTACTTC	CASSSGPNFSYEQYF
NA	NA	TRBV2	13	TRBJ1-5	TGTGCCAGCAGTGATAATAGCAATCAGCCCCAGCATTTT	CASSDNSNQPQHF
NA	NA	TRBV6-6	14	TRBJ1-1	TGTGCCAGCAGCCCGACGGGAACGAACACTGAAGCTTTCTTT	CASSPTGTNTEAFF
NA	NA	TRBV18	14	TRBJ1-2	TGTGCCAGCTCACCACAGGCCCAAGGCTATGGCTACACCTTC	CASSPQAQGYGYTF
NA	NA	TRBV6-5	15	TRBJ1-5	TGTGCCAGCACGCGGGACACAGGATACAATCAGCCCCAGCATTTT	CASTRDTGYNQPQHF
NA	TRBD2	TRBV7-2	19	TRBJ2-1	TGTGCCAGCAGCTTAGCGCCGTCCCCTACTAGCGGGCTCTACAATGAGCAGTTCTTC	CASSLAPSPTSGLYNEQFF
NA	TRBD2	TRBV24-1	15	TRBJ2-3	TGTGCCACCAGTGACCCCGGACTAGCGGGAGATACGCAGTATTTT	CATSDPGLAGDTQYF
NA	TRBD1	TRBV19	15	TRBJ1-2	TGTGCCAGTAGTCCGCAACCACAGGGGAACTATGGCTACACCTTC	CASSPQPQGNYGYTF
NA	NA	TRBV5-1	14	TRBJ2-2	TGCGCCCGCGGGGGCAGGGGGCTCGACGGGGAGCTGTTTTTT	CARGGRGLDGELFF
NA	TRBD2	TRBV29-1	17	TRBJ2-1	TGCAGCGTTGAAGATAGGGGGGCTAGCGGGACCTACAATGAGCAGTTCTTC	CSVEDRGASGTYNEQFF
once	TRBD2	TRBV6-2/TRBV6-3	17	TRBJ2-1	TGTGCCAGCAGTTACCGGGGACTAGCGGACCCCTACAATGAGCAGTTCTTC	CASSYRGLADPYNEQFF
NA	NA	TRBV15	13	TRBJ2-5	TGTGCCACCAGCAGAGACGTTGAAGGGACCCAGTACTTC	CATSRDVEGTQYF
NA	NA	TRBV28	14	TRBJ2-1	TGTGCCAGCATCGGGGCAAGCTCCTACAATGAGCAGTTCTTC	CASIGASSYNEQFF
NA	NA	TRBV2	15	TRBJ1-2	TGTGCCAGCAGTGCCTCAGGGGTCCCTGGTTATGGCTACACCTTC	CASSASGVPGYGYTF
NA	NA	TRBV6-6	12	TRBJ2-3	TGTGCCAGCAGGTGGGGAGGAGATACGCAGTATTTT	CASRWGGDTQYF
NA	TRBD1	TRBV30	12	TRBJ2-5	TGTGCCTGGACGACAGGGGAAGAGACCCAGTACTTC	CAWTTGEETQYF
NA	NA	TRBV5-4	16	TRBJ2-1	TGTGCCAGCAGCTTGTCGGCAGTGGGAACCCACAATGAGCAGTTCTTC	CASSLSAVGTHNEQFF